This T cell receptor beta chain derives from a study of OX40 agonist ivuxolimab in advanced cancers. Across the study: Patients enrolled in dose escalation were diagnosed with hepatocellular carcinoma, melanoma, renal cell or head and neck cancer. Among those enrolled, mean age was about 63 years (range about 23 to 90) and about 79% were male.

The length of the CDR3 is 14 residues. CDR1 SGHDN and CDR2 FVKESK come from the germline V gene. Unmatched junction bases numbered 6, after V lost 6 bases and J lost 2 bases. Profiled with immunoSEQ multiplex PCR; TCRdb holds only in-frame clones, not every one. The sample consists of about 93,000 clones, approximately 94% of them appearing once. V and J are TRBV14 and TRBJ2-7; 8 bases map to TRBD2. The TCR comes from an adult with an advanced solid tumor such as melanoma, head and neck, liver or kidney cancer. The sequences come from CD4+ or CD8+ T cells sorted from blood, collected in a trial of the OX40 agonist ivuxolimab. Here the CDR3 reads CASSKLAVAYEQYF. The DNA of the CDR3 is TGTGCCAGCAGTAAACTAGCGGTCGCCTACGAGCAGTACTTC.